These 11 T cell receptor beta chains originate from one sample sequenced in a study of T cell responses to AZD1222 COVID-19 vaccine. The data were produced by immunoSEQ multiplex PCR, yet TCRdb's version contains in-frame clones alone and is incomplete. The sample has 150,000 to 200,000 clones, more than 75% seen once. The specimen comprised peripheral blood, sampled 28 days after the second AZD1222 dose. The receptor source for this set is an adult who received the AZD1222 COVID-19 vaccine.

CDR3 protein: CASSLGYPAYEQYF. The CDR3 DNA is TGTGCCAGCAGCTTAGGATACCCAGCCTACGAGCAGTACTTC. The chain uses TRBV7-2 and TRBJ2-7; the D is unclear. The CDR3 spans 14 residues. With 1 base removed from V and 2 bases from J, the gap between germline ends came to 9 bases. Germline V gives CDR1 SGHTA, CDR2 FQGNSA.

The chain has TRBV28 and TRBJ2-2; the D is unclear. The CDR3 sequence is 14 residues long. V gave up 3 bases and J gave up 1 base, with 6 bases separating them. The germline V gene encodes CDR1 MDHEN and CDR2 SYDVKM. The CDR3 is CASSLWENTGELFF. DNA of the CDR3: TGTGCCAGCAGTTTGTGGGAGAACACCGGGGAGCTGTTTTTT.

The genes are TRBV6-5 and TRBJ1-4; D call uncertain. Germline values: CDR1 MNHEY, CDR2 SVGAGI. V lost 2 bases and J lost 13, with 11 bases in between. The length of the CDR3 is 12 residues. CDR3 in DNA: TGTGCCAGCAGTTACGACGGGATAAGACTGTTTTTT. Amino acid sequence: CASSYDGIRLFF.

There are a few counts of this clone. The chain carries TRBV5-1 and TRBJ2-5; 12 positions match TRBD2. Trimming at V came to 0 bases and at J to 2 bases, leaving 2 bases not matched to a gene. The germline V gene has CDR1 SGHRS and CDR2 YFSETQ. The CDR3 covers 16 residues. CDR3 sequence: CASSLGGTSGQETQYF. CDR3 nucleotide sequence: TGCGCCAGCAGCTTGGGCGGGACTAGCGGGCAAGAGACCCAGTACTTC.

The V gene is TRBV3-1 (or the pseudogene TRBV3-2), the J gene TRBJ2-7; TRBD2 matches at 10 bases. The trim removed 4 bases at V and 2 bases at J, leaving 8 bases unmatched. In germline, CDR1 is LGHDT, CDR2 YNNKEL (reference sequence). CDR3 length equals 16 residues. The CDR3 is CASSLSGLAHTYEQYF. CDR3 DNA sequence: TGTGCCAGCAGCCTCTCGGGACTAGCGCATACCTACGAGCAGTACTTC.

The V and J genes are TRBV28 and TRBJ2-2; 9 bases are a match to TRBD2. The CDR3 loop spans 16 amino acids. Germline V gene sequence: CDR1 MDHEN, CDR2 SYDVKM. The V segment lost 3 bases and the J segment 3 bases; nucleotides outside the gene matches: 5. CDR3 protein: CASSLTSGYYTGELFF. The CDR3 nucleotides are TGTGCCAGCAGTTTGACTAGCGGATACTACACCGGGGAGCTGTTTTTT.

The J gene is TRBJ2-5, the V gene TRBV5-6; TRBD1 matches 7 bases. After removal of 4 bases from V and 4 bases from J, the junction contained 4 bases not matched to a gene. Germline lookup yields CDR1 SGHDT and CDR2 YYEEEE. The CDR3 has 13 amino acids. In DNA form, the CDR3 reads TGTGCCAGCAGCCCGGACAGGCCAGAGACCCAGTACTTC. Translation: CASSPDRPETQYF.

The rearrangement joins TRBV28 to TRBJ2-2; D is possibly TRBD2 (5 bases). The V end lost 2 bases, the J end lost 5 bases, and 6 bases lay between the germline ends. The V gene's germline CDR1 is MDHEN and CDR2 SYDVKM. The CDR3 runs to 13 residues. This chain's CDR3 is CASSLPGTGELFF. The CDR3 DNA sequence: TGTGCCAGCAGTTTACCGGGGACCGGGGAGCTGTTTTTT.

The V and J genes are TRBV18 and TRBJ1-2; 9 bases match TRBD1. The ends lost 4 bases at V and 3 bases at J; junction bases unmatched: 9. The CDR3 spans 16 residues. Germline CDR1 KGHSH, CDR2 LQKENI. CDR3 amino acids: CASSLNEQGADYGYTF. The CDR3 region has the DNA TGTGCCAGCTCACTCAACGAACAGGGGGCTGACTATGGCTACACCTTC.

The chain links TRBV19 to TRBJ2-5, with TRBD1 matching over 8 bases. The CDR3 extends over 17 amino acids. CDR1 LNHDA and CDR2 SQIVND come from the germline V gene (reference sequence). The trim removed 3 bases at V and 5 bases at J, leaving 14 bases unmatched. CDR3 coding DNA: TGTGCCAGTAGTATGCCCTCGGACAGGGATGGGCGGGAGACCCAGTACTTC. Translation: CASSMPSDRDGRETQYF.

The rearrangement joins TRBV7-2 to TRBJ1-1; D might be TRBD1 (6 bases). This CDR3 is 16 amino acids long. Germline assignment: CDR1 SGHTA and CDR2 FQGNSA. Trimming took off 5 bases at V and 0 bases at J, with 16 bases between the two ends. In DNA form, the CDR3 reads TGTGCCAGCAGCCAGAGGGGGGGTTACATGAACACTGAAGCTTTCTTT. This encodes CASSQRGGYMNTEAFF.